A single sample is the source of the 22 T cell receptor beta chains below, sequenced in a study of vaccination effects on CD4 cells after COVID-19. The assay was immunoSEQ multiplex PCR, and TCRdb's table has in-frame clones only and misses some. Here the sample spans 23,000 or so clones, more than 80% being singletons. For these receptors, no antigen is known. Antigen-specific CD4+ T cells expanded by the ViraFEST assay with viral peptide pools were then sequenced. Following culture for nine to ten days, CD4+ T cells were isolated. Each participant was given two doses of one vaccine (BNT162b2 or mRNA-1273). The source was CD4+ T cells from PBMCs cultured with SARS-CoV-2 spike peptides, collected after COVID-19 vaccination. Receptors were obtained from a human donor who received a COVID-19 vaccine. Some clones in this sample may be carry-over from other donors' samples.

The chain recombines TRBV5-1 with TRBJ1-5; D is unclear. Per the germline V gene, CDR1 is SGHRS and CDR2 is YFSETQ. The CDR3 spans 13 residues. V was trimmed by 6 bases and J by 4 bases, leaving 11 bases between them. This chain's CDR3 is CASTEGPNQPQHF. In DNA form, the CDR3 reads TGCGCCAGCACTGAGGGCCCTAATCAGCCCCAGCATTTT.

The DNA for the CDR3 is TGTGCCAGCTCACCACAAGGAGTCGGGTACGAGCAGTACGTC. Translated: CASSPQGVGYEQYV. The chain recombines TRBV18 with TRBJ2-7, with no clear D. Between the trimmed V and J ends, which lost 1 base and 4 bases, there was a span of 11 bases. The CDR3 runs 14 residues. CDR1 and CDR2 (germline): KGHSH, LQKENI.

The chain combines TRBV7-3 with TRBJ1-1, with D perhaps matching TRBD1 (5 bases). The CDR3 is 15 residues long. Germline CDR1 is SGHTA and CDR2 is FQGTGA. Trimming stripped 1 base from V and 5 bases from J, with 14 bases between. CDR3 coding DNA: TGTGCCAGCAGCTTAAACGCGGGGAGGGGAACTGAAGCTTTCTTT. Its translation is CASSLNAGRGTEAFF.

The rearrangement uses TRBV7-2 and TRBJ2-1, with D possibly called TRBD1 or TRBD2 (6 bases each). The germline V and J ends were trimmed by 7 bases and 6 bases, with 19 bases remaining between them. Germline CDR1 SGHTA, CDR2 FQGNSA. The CDR3 has 15 amino acids. The CDR3 protein is CASILIGGPSNEQFF. The DNA of the CDR3 is TGTGCCAGCATCCTTATAGGGGGGCCGTCCAATGAGCAGTTCTTC.

This clone has just a few counts. The chain links TRBV7-9 to TRBJ1-1, with D uncertain. This CDR3 comprises 11 residues. Deletions cut 11 bases from V and 0 bases from J, with 7 bases between. Germline V gives CDR1 SEHNR, CDR2 FQNEAQ (reference sequence). This chain's CDR3 is CAGEMNTEAFF. CDR3 in DNA: TGTGCCGGCGAGATGAACACTGAAGCTTTCTTT.

The rearrangement links TRBV29-1 to TRBJ2-5, with 7 bases that match TRBD1. V lost 2 bases, J lost 5 bases, and 2 bases stayed unmatched. Per the germline V gene, CDR1 is SQVTM and CDR2 is ANQGSEA. CDR3 length: 12 residues. The CDR3 loop reads CSVERQGETQYF. The CDR3 nucleotides read TGCAGCGTTGAAAGACAGGGCGAGACCCAGTACTTC.

The V gene is TRBV12-3 or TRBV12-4, the J gene TRBJ2-2, with D unresolved. V gave up 7 bases and J gave up 2 bases, with 2 bases separating them. The CDR3 covers 11 residues. The CDR3, as DNA: TGTGCCAGCACTAACACCGGGGAGCTGTTTTTT. Its translation is CASTNTGELFF.

This sequence joins TRBV4-1 and TRBJ2-1; 10 bases fit TRBD2. The germline V gene encodes CDR1 MGHRA and CDR2 YSYEKL. The CDR3 has 17 amino acids. Trimming took 0 bases from V and 3 from J; bases not matched to a gene: 5. CDR3 sequence reads: CASSQDSLAGVYNEQFF. CDR3 coding DNA: TGCGCCAGCAGCCAAGATTCCCTAGCGGGGGTCTACAATGAGCAGTTCTTC.

V gene TRBV6-5 combines with J gene TRBJ1-1; perhaps TRBD1 as D (6 bases). The germline V gene encodes CDR1 MNHEY and CDR2 SVGAGI. The germline V and J ends were trimmed by 7 bases and 5 bases, with 17 bases remaining between them. This CDR3 spans 14 amino acids. The CDR3: CASKLDSVRTEAFF. CDR3 in DNA: TGTGCCAGCAAATTGGACAGTGTTCGTACTGAAGCTTTCTTT.

The chain joins TRBV30 to TRBJ1-4; D is uncertain. The CDR3 spans 11 residues. Germline CDR1 GTSNPN, CDR2 SVGIG (reference sequence). Trimming left V 0 bases short and J 5 bases short, with 1 base between. The CDR3 sequence: CAWSVNEKLFF. The CDR3 DNA sequence: TGTGCCTGGAGTGTCAATGAAAAACTGTTTTTT.

This clone was picked up a small number of times. The gene calls are TRBV20-1 and TRBJ1-4; TRBD1 matches 7 bases. The V gene's germline CDR1 is DFQATT and CDR2 SNEGSKA (reference sequence). V trimming: 3 bases; J trimming: 8 bases; junction bases outside the gene matches: 9. The CDR3 contains 14 residues. The CDR3: CSASYFRGGEKLFF. The CDR3 DNA follows: TGCAGTGCTAGTTACTTCAGGGGGGGAGAAAAACTGTTTTTT.

The count of this clone is one. This rearrangement joins TRBV5-8 to TRBJ2-3; 7 bases align to TRBD2. The V and J ends lost 7 bases and 3 bases, in that order; junction bases with no gene match: 5. This CDR3 is built from 13 residues. The germline V gene encodes CDR1 SGHTS and CDR2 YDEGEE. In DNA, the CDR3 is TGTGCCAGCCCGGGGGGAAGGACAGATACGCAGTATTTT. Amino acids: CASPGGRTDTQYF.

This clone was counted only a few times. The chain links TRBV7-3 to TRBJ2-1; 15 bases agree with TRBD2. This CDR3 has 15 residues. J lost 9 bases, V lost 4 bases, and 4 bases had no gene match. CDR1 is SGHTA and CDR2 is FQGTGA in the germline V gene. CDR3 in amino acids: CASSSGLAGGGEQFF. The CDR3 nucleotides read TGTGCCAGCAGCTCGGGACTAGCGGGGGGAGGTGAGCAGTTCTTC.

This chain joins TRBV2 and TRBJ2-7; D is perhaps TRBD1 (5 bases). Germline CDR1 is SNHLY and CDR2 is FYNNEI. The CDR3 is made up of 12 amino acids. V lost 7 bases to trimming and J lost 3 bases, with 10 bases between them. In nucleotides, the CDR3 is TGTGCCAGCAATTCAGGGTTCTACGAGCAGTACGTC. Its translation: CASNSGFYEQYV.

As DNA, the CDR3 is TGTGCCACCAGTGATCCAGGACAGGGGGCTAACTATGGCTACACCTTC. Translation gives CATSDPGQGANYGYTF. The J gene is TRBJ1-2, the V gene TRBV24-1; TRBD1 agrees at 10 bases. V dropped 3 bases and J dropped 0; count of bases not matched to a gene: 3. The CDR3 consists of 16 residues. CDR1 is KGHDR and CDR2 is SFDVKD in the germline V gene.

CDR3 nucleotide sequence: TGTGCCAGTAGTATTGCCTGGAGGGGACGCGAGACCCAGTACTTC. Amino acids: CASSIAWRGRETQYF. The chain is built from TRBV19 and TRBJ2-5; perhaps TRBD2 as D (6 bases). Trimming cost V 3 bases and J 5 bases, with 16 bases left between them. Germline assignment: CDR1 LNHDA and CDR2 SQIVND (reference sequence). The CDR3 is 15 residues long. The full variable domain, rest sourced from reference TRBV19 and TRBJ2-5, is DGGITQSPKYLFRKEGQNVTLSCEQNLNHDAMYWYRQDPGQGLRLIYYSQIVNDFQKGDIAEGYSVSREKKESFPLTVTSAQKNPTAFYLCASSIAWRGRETQYFGPGTRLLVL.

V is TRBV7-3 and J is TRBJ2-7; possible D gene TRBD2, 6 bases. Germline V gene lookup returns CDR1 SGHTA and CDR2 FQGTGA. Trimming pared 1 base from V and 4 bases from J, leaving 8 bases between. CDR3 length equals 13 residues. CDR3 DNA sequence: TGTGCCAGCAGCTTAAGTGCGGGGTACGAGCAGTACGTC. This translates into CASSLSAGYEQYV.

CDR3 DNA: TGTGCCAGCAGCTTAGAACCCACGGTCGGGGAGCTGTTTTTT. The encoded protein is CASSLEPTVGELFF. The V gene is TRBV7-2, the J gene TRBJ2-2, with no clear D. V dropped 1 base and J dropped 7 bases, with 10 bases sitting between them. The germline V gene has CDR1 SGHTA and CDR2 FQGNSA. The CDR3 sequence is 14 residues long.

This clone has just a few counts. The rearrangement joins TRBV5-1 to TRBJ1-1; unclear D gene. Germline CDR1 reads SGHRS; CDR2 reads YFSETQ. This CDR3 is built from 12 residues. Trimming took 1 base from V and 5 from J, leaving 6 bases between them. The CDR3 DNA reads TGCGCCAGCAGCTTGCCGGGGACTGAAGCTTTCTTT. Its protein product is CASSLPGTEAFF.

CDR3 loop: CASSYRDPGANVLTF. The CDR3 region has the DNA TGCGCCAGCAGCTACAGGGACCCTGGGGCCAACGTCCTGACTTTC. The chain recombines TRBV5-1 with TRBJ2-6, with D perhaps matching TRBD1 (6 bases). The CDR3 extends over 15 amino acids. Per germline, CDR1 SGHRS and CDR2 YFSETQ. Trimming took off 3 bases at V and 2 bases at J, with 9 bases between the two ends.

V is TRBV18 and J is TRBJ1-2, with 9 bases fitting TRBD1. The CDR3 contains 17 residues. V shed 4 bases, J shed 3 bases, and the junction held 12 bases outside the gene matches. Germline values: CDR1 KGHSH, CDR2 LQKENI. The CDR3 DNA is TGTGCCAGCTCACGTACGATACAGGGGGCGACGGACTATGGCTACACCTTC. Its protein product is CASSRTIQGATDYGYTF.

The genes are TRBV7-2 and TRBJ2-2; maybe TRBD2 (7 bases). This CDR3 has 15 residues. CDR1 SGHTA and CDR2 FQGNSA come from the germline V gene. With 3 bases removed from V and 4 bases from J, the gap between germline ends came to 12 bases. CDR3 amino acids: CASSFRGGSTGELFF. The CDR3 DNA reads as TGTGCCAGCAGCTTTAGGGGGGGGAGCACCGGGGAGCTGTTTTTT.